The 28 T cell receptor beta chains given below trace back to one sample, sequenced in a study of shared clonotypes between healthy human individuals. TCRdb keeps only in-frame clones here, not all; method: immunoSEQ multiplex PCR. The data contain millions of clones, 85% to 95% of them singletons. Sequenced: naive CD4+ T cells sorted from blood. Subset reported: CD45RA+ positively selected. The origin of the receptors is a man between 18 and 29 years old in good health.

V usage is TRBV4-1 and J usage is TRBJ2-7; TRBD1 matches at 8 bases. The germline V gene encodes CDR1 MGHRA and CDR2 YSYEKL. CDR3 length equals 15 residues. V lost 1 base, J lost 4 bases, and 6 bases stayed unmatched. The CDR3 loop is CASSQARTGRYEQYF. As DNA, the CDR3 is TGCGCCAGCAGCCAAGCTAGGACAGGGAGGTACGAGCAGTACTTC.

The chain couples TRBV7-2 to TRBJ2-1; D call uncertain. The CDR3 spans 13 residues. Germline assignment: CDR1 SGHTA and CDR2 FQGNSA. V was trimmed by 8 bases and J by 3 bases, leaving 11 bases between them. The CDR3 DNA sequence: TGTGCCAGCCAAGCGTCCGGCTACAATGAGCAGTTCTTC. As protein: CASQASGYNEQFF.

This chain uses TRBV5-1 with TRBJ2-3; D gene ambiguous. V was pared by 0 bases and J by 5 bases, with 7 bases between. The CDR3 totals 13 residues. Germline V gene data show CDR1 as SGHRS and CDR2 as YFSETQ. CDR3: CASSLAFEDTQYF. CDR3 DNA: TGCGCCAGCAGCTTGGCCTTTGAAGATACGCAGTATTTT.

The rearrangement uses TRBV2 and TRBJ2-7; a possible D gene is TRBD2 (6 bases). CDR3 length: 14 residues. Trimming took off 4 bases at V and 5 bases at J, with 15 bases between the two ends. Germline V gene sequence: CDR1 SNHLY, CDR2 FYNNEI. Here the CDR3 reads CASSVEGNRNEQYF. CDR3 DNA: TGTGCCAGCAGTGTGGAGGGGAACAGGAACGAGCAGTACTTC. Using reference TRBV2 and TRBJ2-7 for the parts outside the CDR3, the full variable domain is EPEVTQTPSHQVTQMGQEVILRCVPISNHLYFYWYRQILGQKVEFLVSFYNNEISEKSEIFDDQFSVERPDGSNFTLKIRSTKLEDSAMYFCASSVEGNRNEQYFGPGTRLTVT.

V gene TRBV9 combines with J gene TRBJ2-7, with TRBD1 matching 10 bases. The CDR3 has 15 amino acids. Germline V CDR1 and CDR2: SGDLS, YYNGEE. Trimming removed 3 bases from V and 2 bases from J; junction bases left unmatched: 5. CDR3 DNA: TGTGCCAGCAGCGCAGGGACAGGGGCCCCCTACGAGCAGTACTTC. As protein: CASSAGTGAPYEQYF.

The V and J genes are TRBV27 and TRBJ2-7; a weak D match, TRBD1 (5 bases). The length of the CDR3 is 14 residues. Trimming took 0 bases from V and 3 from J, leaving 9 bases between them. The germline V gene encodes CDR1 MNHEY and CDR2 SMNVEV (reference sequence). CDR3 sequence (DNA): TGTGCCAGCAGTTTATCGATAGGGGTCTACGAGCAGTACTTC. Its protein product is CASSLSIGVYEQYF.

This chain uses TRBV29-1 with TRBJ1-2; 9 bases map to TRBD1. V lost 6 bases, J lost 8 bases, and 4 bases stayed unmatched. Germline V CDR1 and CDR2: SQVTM, ANQGSEA. The CDR3 has 11 amino acids. In nucleotides, the CDR3 is TGCAGCGTCGCGACAGGGGGGGGCTACACCTTC. Its protein product is CSVATGGGYTF.

This clone was recorded once. The chain joins TRBV5-1 to TRBJ2-3; 10 bases agree with TRBD1. The CDR3 has 16 residues. Losses at the gene ends were 4 bases for V and 4 bases for J; bases not matched to a gene: 9. The germline gives CDR1 SGHRS, CDR2 YFSETQ. The CDR3 bases are TGCGCCAGCAGCCTGGCCGGGACAGGGGTAGCAGATACGCAGTATTTT. This translates into CASSLAGTGVADTQYF.

The rearrangement links TRBV10-1 to TRBJ2-7; the match to TRBD1 covers 10 bases. The CDR3 is made up of 18 amino acids. J lost 2 bases, V lost 3 bases, and 13 bases had no gene match. Germline V CDR1 and CDR2: WNHNN, SYGVQD (reference sequence). In DNA, the CDR3 is TGCGCCAGCAGTGATATCTCCCGATCGGGACAGGGGCCCTACGAGCAGTACTTC. Encoded protein: CASSDISRSGQGPYEQYF.

This clone appeared a single time. This sequence joins TRBV19 and TRBJ1-1; the match to TRBD1 covers 10 bases. After removal of 3 bases from V and 3 bases from J, the junction contained 4 bases not matched to a gene. Germline CDR1 LNHDA, CDR2 SQIVND (reference sequence). CDR3 length: 15 residues. The CDR3 protein is CASSIGTGEDTEAFF. The CDR3 DNA reads TGTGCCAGTAGTATCGGGACAGGGGAGGACACTGAAGCTTTCTTT.

The V call is TRBV5-1, the J call TRBJ1-6; 11 bases agree with TRBD1. CDR1 and CDR2 from the germline V gene are SGHRS and YFSETQ. The CDR3 is 14 residues long. J was trimmed by 10 bases and V by 7 bases; bases with no gene match: 7. In nucleotides, the CDR3 is TGCGCCAGCCATTCCGGGACAGGGGGATCACCCCTCCACTTT. This codes for CASHSGTGGSPLHF.

The chain has TRBV5-1 and TRBJ2-5, with 7 nucleotides matching TRBD1. This CDR3 contains 16 residues. J gave up 5 bases and V 3 bases, and 13 bases lay outside the gene matches. In germline, CDR1 is SGHRS, CDR2 YFSETQ. As DNA, the CDR3 is TGCGCCAGCAGCTACGGGACAGTCGTAGGAGGTGAGACCCAGTACTTC. This translates into CASSYGTVVGGETQYF.

The chain couples TRBV2 to TRBJ2-3; D remains ambiguous. V dropped 7 bases and J dropped 4 bases, with 9 bases sitting between them. This CDR3 spans 12 amino acids. CDR1 is SNHLY and CDR2 is FYNNEI in the germline V gene. The chain's CDR3 is CASTGEADTQYF. CDR3 sequence (DNA): TGTGCCAGCACGGGCGAAGCAGATACGCAGTATTTT.

This chain links TRBV7-2 with TRBJ1-3, with TRBD1 as a possible D gene (6 bases). Per the germline V gene, CDR1 is SGHTA and CDR2 is FQGNSA. Trimming cost V 5 bases and J 9 bases, with 17 bases left between them. This CDR3 spans 14 amino acids. CDR3 amino acids: CASSLDRSPATIYF. DNA of the CDR3: TGTGCCAGCAGCCTCGACAGGTCTCCGGCCACCATATATTTT.

The chain employs TRBV10-2 and TRBJ1-6, with 7 nucleotides matching TRBD1. Germline values: CDR1 WSHSY, CDR2 SAAADI. This CDR3 comprises 16 residues. Trimming cost V 7 bases and J 4 bases; bases outside gene matches: 10. CDR3 in DNA: TGCGCCAGCAAAATGGGGGGACAGTTTTATAATTCACCCCTCCACTTT. Its protein is CASKMGGQFYNSPLHF.

The rearrangement uses TRBV12-2 and TRBJ2-3; TRBD1 reflects the table's D call only, with no check against the DNA. TRBV12-2 is given as a pseudogene. The CDR3 is 16 amino acids. CDR3: CASRPRTSKGTDTQYF. CDR3 DNA sequence: TGTGCAAGTCGCCCGAGAACTTCTAAGGGGACAGATACGCAGTATTTT.

The V call is TRBV30, the J call TRBJ2-7, with 9 bases aligning to TRBD2. From germline, CDR1 is GTSNPN and CDR2 SVGIG (reference sequence). The CDR3 sequence is 14 residues long. V was pared by 6 bases and J by 6 bases, with 12 bases of the junction left unmatched. CDR3 region: CACTQGLLAGEQYF. The CDR3 DNA is TGTGCCTGTACACAGGGGCTACTAGCGGGCGAGCAGTACTTC.

Of note for this clone: Distinct nucleotide sequences in the sample also encode this CDR3. The J gene is TRBJ2-7, the V gene TRBV7-6; D is unclear. The length of the CDR3 is 11 residues. CDR1 is SGHVS, CDR2 FNYEAQ, per germline. V gave up 1 base and J gave up 6 bases, with 4 bases separating them. The CDR3 here is CASSLVGEQYF. CDR3 in DNA: TGTGCCAGCAGCTTAGTGGGCGAGCAGTACTTC.

The chain recombines TRBV10-1 with TRBJ2-7; 7 bases are a match to TRBD1. Per germline, CDR1 WNHNN and CDR2 SYGVQD (reference sequence). Trimming took 8 bases from V and 3 from J; bases not matched to a gene: 7. The CDR3 has 13 amino acids. The CDR3 DNA reads TGCGCCAGCGGCCGGGACAGAGACTACGAGCAGTACTTC. Translated: CASGRDRDYEQYF.

The V gene is TRBV18, the J gene TRBJ2-5, with 8 bases lining up with TRBD2. With 0 bases clipped from V and 2 bases from J, the junction kept 5 bases outside the gene matches. Per germline, CDR1 KGHSH and CDR2 LQKENI. This CDR3 has 16 residues. Here the CDR3 DNA reads TGTGCCAGCTCACCACCCGCCGGGGGGGGACAAGAGACCCAGTACTTC. Encoded protein: CASSPPAGGGQETQYF.

This chain connects TRBV6-6 to TRBJ2-7, with 9 nucleotides matching TRBD1. This CDR3 has 14 amino acids. Germline lookup yields CDR1 MNHNY and CDR2 SVGAGI (reference sequence). The J segment lost 2 bases and the V segment lost 5 bases, leaving 4 bases of the junction unmatched. In DNA form, the CDR3 reads TGTGCCAGCAGTACAAGACAGGGGGCCTACGAGCAGTACTTC. Amino acids: CASSTRQGAYEQYF.

A remark on this clone: Other DNA sequences in the sample encode the same CDR3. The gene calls are TRBV5-5 and TRBJ2-7; weak D call: TRBD2 (6 bases). Per the germline V gene, CDR1 is SGHKS and CDR2 is YYEKEE (reference sequence). This CDR3 comprises 13 residues. V was pared by 4 bases and J by 3 bases, with 11 bases between. The CDR3 loop is CASSPGDRYEQYF. The CDR3 DNA follows: TGTGCCAGCAGCCCGGGGGACCGCTACGAGCAGTACTTC.

The rearrangement joins TRBV6-1 to TRBJ1-5; TRBD1 matches at 7 bases. CDR3 length: 19 residues. Germline loops: CDR1 MNHNS, CDR2 SASEGT. Losses at the gene ends were 3 bases for V and 4 bases for J; bases not matched to a gene: 18. The CDR3 region is CASSDPIRDPRGWNQPQHF. The DNA of the CDR3 is TGTGCCAGCAGTGACCCGATCCGTGACCCCAGGGGGTGGAATCAGCCCCAGCATTTT.

This clone was counted between two and nine times. The chain combines TRBV20-1 with TRBJ1-5; D might be TRBD1 (5 bases). Trimming cost V 5 bases and J 11 bases, with 13 bases left between them. CDR1 and CDR2 from the germline V gene are DFQATT and SNEGSKA (reference sequence). CDR3 length: 11 residues. In nucleotides, the CDR3 is TGCAGTGCTTACGACAGCCCAGCCCAGCATTTT. This gives the protein CSAYDSPAQHF.

The chain has TRBV18 and TRBJ1-1; D is possibly TRBD1 (6 bases). Trimming took off 3 bases at V and 5 bases at J, with 13 bases between the two ends. CDR3 length: 14 amino acids. In germline, CDR1 is KGHSH, CDR2 LQKENI. Here the CDR3 DNA reads TGTGCCAGCTCACCGGGACACGGCCGGACTGAAGCTTTCTTT. Translation: CASSPGHGRTEAFF.

The CDR3 DNA follows: TGTGCCAGCAGCTTAACTTTCCAGCCCGGGGACGAGCAGTACTTC. This sequence encodes CASSLTFQPGDEQYF. The chain uses TRBV7-6 and TRBJ2-7, with D possibly matching TRBD2 (5 bases). The CDR3 has 15 residues. V gave up 2 bases and J gave up 5 bases, with 16 bases separating them. Germline V gene lookup returns CDR1 SGHVS and CDR2 FNYEAQ.

V and J are TRBV7-2 and TRBJ2-1, with 9 bases identical to TRBD1. Unmatched junction bases numbered 5, after V lost 2 bases and J lost 3 bases. There are 16 residues in the CDR3. Per germline, CDR1 SGHTA and CDR2 FQGNSA. The CDR3: CASSLSGTGNYNEQFF. CDR3 DNA sequence: TGTGCCAGCAGCTTAAGCGGGACAGGGAACTACAATGAGCAGTTCTTC. Complete variable domain (other parts from reference TRBV7-2 and TRBJ2-1): GAGVSQSPSNKVTEKGKDVELRCDPISGHTALYWYRQSLGQGLEFLIYFQGNSAPDKSGLPSDRFSAERTGGSVSTLTIQRTQQEDSAVYLCASSLSGTGNYNEQFFGPGTRLTVL.

V gene TRBV6-1 combines with J gene TRBJ1-5; 7 bases are a match to TRBD1. V lost 5 bases, J lost 6 bases, and 4 bases stayed unmatched. The CDR3 is made up of 13 amino acids. The germline gives CDR1 MNHNS, CDR2 SASEGT. The CDR3 here is CASSSTGPQPQHF. CDR3 bases: TGTGCCAGCAGTTCGACAGGGCCTCAGCCCCAGCATTTT.